These 12 T cell receptor beta chains were sequenced from one sample in a study of molecular identifiers for immune sequencing clone quantification. MiXCR, applied by TCRdb to the PCR reads, yields one record per CDR3 protein. The data contain around 89,000 distinct CDR3 sequences, around a fifth of them singletons. Sequenced input: naive CD8+ T cells from blood, with Jurkat cell RNA spiked in. Indicated subset: FACS-sorted CD8+CD4-CCR7+CD45RA+ naive T cells. All receptors come from a human donor in good health. Some libraries in this study had Jurkat cell RNA spiked in.

This clonotype was counted ten times or more. The chain links TRBV5-6 to TRBJ2-3, with D possibly matching TRBD2 (5 bases). Trimming left V 1 base short and J 5 bases short, with 11 bases between. The CDR3 loop spans 14 amino acids. Looked up from germline, CDR1 is SGHDT and CDR2 is YYEEEE. As DNA, the CDR3 is TGTGCCAGCAGCTTGTGGCCCGGGATAGATACGCAGTATTTT. This codes for CASSLWPGIDTQYF.

This clonotype has a count of ten or more. The chain uses TRBV6-2 or TRBV6-3 and TRBJ2-3, with 11 bases aligning to TRBD1. This CDR3 is built from 14 residues. CDR1 is MNHEY, CDR2 SVGEGT, per germline. With 5 bases clipped from V and 5 bases from J, the junction kept 3 bases outside the gene matches. CDR3: CASSGQGAGDTQYF. As DNA, the CDR3 is TGTGCCAGCAGTGGACAGGGGGCAGGAGATACGCAGTATTTT.

The chain uses TRBV27 and TRBJ2-7; tentatively, D is TRBD1 (5 bases). CDR1 and CDR2 (germline): MNHEY, SMNVEV (reference sequence). The CDR3 totals 15 residues. Trimming stripped 4 bases from V and 1 base from J, with 14 bases between. The CDR3 sequence: CASSSSQGLSYEQYF. CDR3 nucleotides: TGTGCCAGCAGTTCATCCCAGGGTCTATCCTACGAGCAGTACTTC.

The chain is built from TRBV10-2 and TRBJ2-7, with no clear D. Germline CDR1 reads WSHSY; CDR2 reads SAAADI. This CDR3 is 11 amino acids long. V shed 2 bases and J shed 6 bases, with 5 bases lying between them. The DNA of the CDR3 is TGCGCCAGCAGTGAGGGCTGCGAGCAGTACTTC. It specifies CASSEGCEQYF.

Many counts were recorded for this clonotype. CDR3 region: CASSSRGSGTQETQYF. The CDR3 DNA sequence: TGTGCCAGCAGTTCCAGGGGTAGCGGGACCCAAGAGACCCAGTACTTC. The chain combines TRBV12-3 or TRBV12-4 with TRBJ2-5; 8 bases are shared with TRBD2. CDR3 length: 16 amino acids. Trimming cost V 4 bases and J 1 base; bases outside gene matches: 8.

This clonotype showed up just a few times. The chain couples TRBV29-1 to TRBJ2-5; D not resolved. The germline V and J ends were trimmed by 0 bases and 5 bases, with 10 bases remaining between them. The CDR3 runs 13 residues. Germline assignment: CDR1 SQVTM and CDR2 ANQGSEA. The CDR3: CSVEDNPWETQYF. The CDR3 DNA is TGCAGCGTTGAAGATAACCCGTGGGAGACCCAGTACTTC.

The sample holds many counts of this clonotype. This chain joins TRBV19 and TRBJ2-4; 9 bases align to TRBD2. The trim removed 5 bases at V and 2 bases at J, leaving 13 bases unmatched. The germline CDR1 and CDR2 sequences are LNHDA and SQIVND (reference sequence). CDR3 length: 18 amino acids. CDR3 DNA sequence: TGTGCCAGTAGTTACGGCGGGAGGGCCTCCTTGTCCAAAAACATTCAGTACTTC. Protein: CASSYGGRASLSKNIQYF.

This clonotype was recorded at least ten times. This chain links TRBV25-1 with TRBJ1-1; 11 bases align to TRBD1. CDR3 size: 15 residues. The junction had 6 bases not matched to a gene; V was cut back by 4 bases and J by 5 bases. Germline CDR1 is MGHDK and CDR2 is SYGVNS. DNA for the CDR3: TGTGCCAGCAGTGCCTCCGGGACAGGGGGAACTGAAGCTTTCTTT. Protein: CASSASGTGGTEAFF.

This clonotype was seen repeatedly, ten times or more. The rearrangement joins TRBV4-1 to TRBJ2-7; maybe TRBD1 (7 bases). CDR1 and CDR2 (germline): MGHRA, YSYEKL. The V end was cut by 2 bases, the J end by 2 bases, with 13 bases between. The CDR3 length is 15 residues. CDR3 loop: CASSQIPGGPYEQYF. CDR3 sequence (DNA): TGCGCCAGCAGCCAAATTCCAGGGGGGCCCTACGAGCAGTACTTC.

The table lists this clonotype with many counts. V usage is TRBV2 and J usage is TRBJ2-3; D is perhaps TRBD1 (6 bases). The V gene lost 7 bases and the J gene lost 0 bases, with 14 bases spanning the gap. Germline V lookup: CDR1 SNHLY, CDR2 FYNNEI. This CDR3 contains 15 residues. The CDR3 nucleotides are TGTGCCAGCAACTCAGGGGCGACTAGCACAGATACGCAGTATTTT. Its protein product is CASNSGATSTDTQYF.

There are many counts of this clonotype. This chain connects TRBV28 to TRBJ2-7, with a weak D call TRBD1 (5 bases). CDR1 is MDHEN and CDR2 is SYDVKM in the germline V gene. V shed 6 bases and J shed 9 bases, with 15 bases lying between them. This CDR3 comprises 12 residues. CDR3 nucleotides: TGTGCCAGCAGCTCCTCAGGGATAGGGCAGTACTTC. The encoded protein is CASSSSGIGQYF.

In its sample, this clonotype was seen many times. J is TRBJ2-7 and V is TRBV28; D not resolved. The CDR3 sequence is 14 residues long. Germline V gene lookup returns CDR1 MDHEN and CDR2 SYDVKM. V lost 3 bases and J lost 2, with 11 bases in between. The CDR3 region is CASSLRLVPYEQYF. CDR3 DNA sequence: TGTGCCAGCAGTTTGCGATTAGTGCCCTACGAGCAGTACTTC. Supplemented by reference TRBV28 and TRBJ2-7, the full variable domain reads DVKVTQSSRYLVKRTGEKVFLECVQDMDHENMFWYRQDPGLGLRLIYFSYDVKMKEKGDIPEGYSVSREKKERFSLILESASTNQTSMYLCASSLRLVPYEQYFGPGTRLTVT.